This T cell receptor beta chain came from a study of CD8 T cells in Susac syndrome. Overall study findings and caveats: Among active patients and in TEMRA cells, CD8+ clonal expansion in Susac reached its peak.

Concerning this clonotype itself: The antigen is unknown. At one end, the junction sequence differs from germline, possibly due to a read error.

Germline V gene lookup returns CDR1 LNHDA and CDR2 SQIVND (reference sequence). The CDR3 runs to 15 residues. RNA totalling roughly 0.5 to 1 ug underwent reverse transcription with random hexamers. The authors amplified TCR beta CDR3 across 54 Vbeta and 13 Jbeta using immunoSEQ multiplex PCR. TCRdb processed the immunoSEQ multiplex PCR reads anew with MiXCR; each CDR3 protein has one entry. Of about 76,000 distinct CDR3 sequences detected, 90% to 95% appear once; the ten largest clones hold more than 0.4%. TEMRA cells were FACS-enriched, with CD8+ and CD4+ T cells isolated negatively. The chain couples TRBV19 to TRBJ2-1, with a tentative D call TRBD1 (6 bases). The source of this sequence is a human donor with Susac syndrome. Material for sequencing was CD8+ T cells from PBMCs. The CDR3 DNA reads TGCGCCAGTAGCCCAACAGGGAGCTCCTACAATGAGCAGTTCTTC. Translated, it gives CASSPTGSSYNEQFF.